The source of this T cell receptor beta chain is a study of control samples from healthy donors and cancer patients. TCRdb's copy holds only in-frame clones and misses some; the assay was immunoSEQ multiplex PCR. The repertoire holds about 98,000 clones, with roughly four fifths as singletons. Note on this clone: One junction end does not reproduce the germline sequence, and a read error may be involved. Other DNA sequences from this sample encode an identical CDR3 as well.

From germline, CDR1 is KGHSH and CDR2 LQKENI. The CDR3 runs 13 residues. The source material was blood. The genes are TRBV18 and TRBJ2-7; D is possibly TRBD1 or TRBD2 (5 bases each). This clonotype originated in a man in his sixties in good health. The CDR3 is CASSPPGGYEQYF. For the CDR3, the DNA is TGTGCCAGCTCCCCACCTGGGGGCTACGAGCAGTACTTC.